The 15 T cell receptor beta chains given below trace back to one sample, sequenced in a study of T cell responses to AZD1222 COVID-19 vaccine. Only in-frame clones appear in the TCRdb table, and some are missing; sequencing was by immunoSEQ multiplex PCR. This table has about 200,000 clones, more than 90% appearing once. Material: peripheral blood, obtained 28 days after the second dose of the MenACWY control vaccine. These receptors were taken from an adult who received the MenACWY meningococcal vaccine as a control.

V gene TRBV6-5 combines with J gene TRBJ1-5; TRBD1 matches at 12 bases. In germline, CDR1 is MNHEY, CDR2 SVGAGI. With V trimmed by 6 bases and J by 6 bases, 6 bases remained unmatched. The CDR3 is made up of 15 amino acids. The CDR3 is CASSTGTGGGQPQHF. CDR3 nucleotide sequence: TGTGCCAGCAGCACCGGGACAGGGGGCGGTCAGCCCCAGCATTTT.

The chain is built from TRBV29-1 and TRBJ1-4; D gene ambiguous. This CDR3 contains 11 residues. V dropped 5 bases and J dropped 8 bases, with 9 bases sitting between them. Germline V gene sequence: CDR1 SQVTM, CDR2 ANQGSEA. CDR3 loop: CSVSLSEKLFF. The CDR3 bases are TGCAGCGTTTCACTGTCCGAAAAACTGTTTTTT.

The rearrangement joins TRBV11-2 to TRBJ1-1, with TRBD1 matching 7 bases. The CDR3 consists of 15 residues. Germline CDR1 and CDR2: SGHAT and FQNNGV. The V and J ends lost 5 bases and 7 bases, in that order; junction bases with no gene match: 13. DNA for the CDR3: TGTGCCAGCAGCGTCGAAGGGGGCTGGGTAATTGAAGCTTTCTTT. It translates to CASSVEGGWVIEAFF.

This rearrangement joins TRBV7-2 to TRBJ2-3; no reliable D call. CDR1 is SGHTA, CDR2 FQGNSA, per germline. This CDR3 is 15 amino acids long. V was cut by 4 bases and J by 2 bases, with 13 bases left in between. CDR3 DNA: TGTGCCAGCAGCTCTTGGGCAGGTGACACAGATACGCAGTATTTT. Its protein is CASSSWAGDTDTQYF.

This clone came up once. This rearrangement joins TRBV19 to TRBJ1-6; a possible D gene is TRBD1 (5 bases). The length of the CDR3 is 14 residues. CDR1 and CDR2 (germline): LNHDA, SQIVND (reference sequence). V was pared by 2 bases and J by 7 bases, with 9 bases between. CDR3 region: CASSITGPNSPLHF. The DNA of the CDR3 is TGTGCCAGTAGTATAACAGGTCCAAATTCACCCCTCCACTTT.

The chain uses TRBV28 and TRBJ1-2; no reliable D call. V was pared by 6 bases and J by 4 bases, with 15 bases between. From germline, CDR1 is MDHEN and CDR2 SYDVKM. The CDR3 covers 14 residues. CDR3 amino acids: CASSSLRAPYGYTF. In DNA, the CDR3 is TGTGCCAGCAGCTCCTTGCGGGCCCCCTATGGCTACACCTTC.

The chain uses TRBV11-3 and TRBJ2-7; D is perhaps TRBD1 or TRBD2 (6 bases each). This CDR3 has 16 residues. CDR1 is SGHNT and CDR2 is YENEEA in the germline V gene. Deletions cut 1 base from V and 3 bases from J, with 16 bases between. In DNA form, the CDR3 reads TGTGCCAGCAGCTTAGGCCCCCCGGGGGCGGGCTACGAGCAGTACTTC. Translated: CASSLGPPGAGYEQYF.

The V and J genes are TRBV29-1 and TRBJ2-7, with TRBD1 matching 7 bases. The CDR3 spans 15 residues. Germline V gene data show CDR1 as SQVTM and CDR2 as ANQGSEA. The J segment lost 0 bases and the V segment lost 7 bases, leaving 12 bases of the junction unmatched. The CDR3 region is CSATQGLSSSYEQYF. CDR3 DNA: TGCAGCGCAACACAGGGGCTATCATCCTCCTACGAGCAGTACTTC.

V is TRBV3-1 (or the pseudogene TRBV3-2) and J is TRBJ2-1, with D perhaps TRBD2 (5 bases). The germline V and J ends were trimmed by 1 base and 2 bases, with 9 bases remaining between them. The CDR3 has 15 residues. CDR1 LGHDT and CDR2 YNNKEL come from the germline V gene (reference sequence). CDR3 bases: TGTGCCAGCAGCCAAGGAACCGGGACCTACAATGAGCAGTTCTTC. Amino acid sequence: CASSQGTGTYNEQFF.

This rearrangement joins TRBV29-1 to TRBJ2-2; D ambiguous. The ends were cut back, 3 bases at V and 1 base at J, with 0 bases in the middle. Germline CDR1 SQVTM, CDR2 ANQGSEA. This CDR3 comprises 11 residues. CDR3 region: CSVENTGELFF. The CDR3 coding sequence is TGCAGCGTTGAGAACACCGGGGAGCTGTTTTTT.

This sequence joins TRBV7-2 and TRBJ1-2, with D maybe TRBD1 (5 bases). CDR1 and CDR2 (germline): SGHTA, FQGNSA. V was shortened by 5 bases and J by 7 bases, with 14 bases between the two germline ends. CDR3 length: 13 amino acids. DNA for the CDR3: TGTGCCAGCAGCGTGGCAGGGAGTGGTGGCTACACCTTC. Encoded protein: CASSVAGSGGYTF.

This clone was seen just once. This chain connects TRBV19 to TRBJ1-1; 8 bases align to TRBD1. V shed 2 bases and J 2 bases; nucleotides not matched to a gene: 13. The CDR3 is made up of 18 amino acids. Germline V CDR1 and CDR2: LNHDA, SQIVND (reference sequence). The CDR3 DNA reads TGTGCCAGTAGTATAAGGGGCAGGGGGCTACTTTCCAACACTGAAGCTTTCTTT. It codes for CASSIRGRGLLSNTEAFF.

As DNA, the CDR3 is TGTGCCTGGTCAACAGGGGGGTATGAAGGCTACACCTTC. Translation: CAWSTGGYEGYTF. The chain uses TRBV30 and TRBJ1-2; 8 bases agree with TRBD1. V was clipped by 5 bases and J by 8 bases; unmatched bases: 10. CDR1 and CDR2 (germline): GTSNPN, SVGIG (reference sequence). This CDR3 has 13 residues. The full variable domain, with the rest looked up from reference TRBV30 and TRBJ1-2, is SQTIHQWPATLVQPVGSPLSLECTVEGTSNPNLYWYRQAAGRGLQLLFYSVGIGQISSEVPQNLSASRPQDRQFILSSKKLLLSDSGFYLCAWSTGGYEGYTFGSGTRLTVV.

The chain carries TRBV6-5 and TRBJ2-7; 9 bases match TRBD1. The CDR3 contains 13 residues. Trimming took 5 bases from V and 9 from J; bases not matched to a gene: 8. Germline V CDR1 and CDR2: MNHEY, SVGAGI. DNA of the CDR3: TGTGCCAGCAGTACGGACAGGGGAAAGTCGCAGTACTTC. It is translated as CASSTDRGKSQYF.

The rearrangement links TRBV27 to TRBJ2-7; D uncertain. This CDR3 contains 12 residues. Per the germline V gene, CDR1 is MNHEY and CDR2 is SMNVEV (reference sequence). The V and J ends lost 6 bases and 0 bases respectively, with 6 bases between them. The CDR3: CASRGDSYEQYF. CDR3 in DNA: TGTGCCAGCAGGGGTGACTCCTACGAGCAGTACTTC.